The 25 T cell receptor beta chains below all came from one sample that was sequenced in a study of control samples from healthy donors and cancer patients. Assay used: immunoSEQ multiplex PCR; TCRdb lists only in-frame clones, some missing. The sample holds fewer than 120,000 clones, 88% seen once. The specimen was PBMCs. The receptor source for this set is a woman aged 60 to 75 with lung cancer.

The V call is TRBV7-2, the J call TRBJ2-1; the match to TRBD2 covers 7 bases. CDR3 size: 15 residues. The V segment lost 10 bases and the J segment 7 bases; nucleotides outside the gene matches: 16. The germline V gene encodes CDR1 SGHTA and CDR2 FQGNSA. The CDR3 sequence: CATHQFAGAYNEQFF. Written as DNA, the CDR3 is TGTGCCACCCACCAATTTGCGGGAGCTTATAATGAGCAGTTCTTC.

The chain has TRBV7-3 and TRBJ1-1; 7 bases map to TRBD1. The CDR3 has 13 residues. V trimming: 1 base; J trimming: 8 bases; junction bases outside the gene matches: 4. CDR1 is SGHTA and CDR2 is FQGTGA in the germline V gene. The CDR3 nucleotides are TGTGCCAGCAGCTTAAATGGGGGACAGGAAGCTTTCTTT. Encoded protein: CASSLNGGQEAFF.

This chain joins TRBV11-2 and TRBJ2-2, with D perhaps TRBD1 (5 bases). V lost 5 bases and J 0 bases, leaving 13 bases between the germline ends. Germline V gene lookup returns CDR1 SGHAT and CDR2 FQNNGV. The CDR3 has 16 amino acids. Here the CDR3 reads CASSKTGGANTGELFF. The CDR3 region has the DNA TGTGCCAGCAGCAAAACAGGCGGAGCGAACACCGGGGAGCTGTTTTTT.

The rearrangement joins TRBV18 to TRBJ2-1, with 8 positions matching TRBD2. The V gene end was trimmed by 3 bases and the J gene end by 6 bases; junction bases not matched to a gene: 10. CDR3 length equals 16 residues. Germline CDR1 reads KGHSH; CDR2 reads LQKENI. The CDR3 is CASSPPGTSSGNEQFF. The CDR3 DNA sequence: TGTGCCAGCTCACCCCCCGGGACTAGTTCTGGCAATGAGCAGTTCTTC.

This chain uses TRBV5-1 with TRBJ1-6, with 7 bases that match TRBD1. V gave up 4 bases and J gave up 7 bases; unmatched junction bases: 8. This CDR3 has 15 amino acids. The germline V gene has CDR1 SGHRS and CDR2 YFSETQ. CDR3 sequence (DNA): TGCGCCAGCAGCCTTAGACAGGGTGGCAATTCACCCCTCCACTTT. Encoded protein: CASSLRQGGNSPLHF.

This clone was counted a few times. The CDR3 nucleotides read TGTGCCAGTAGCATGGGACAGGAAGAGACCCAGTACTTC. Translated, it gives CASSMGQEETQYF. The rearrangement uses TRBV19 and TRBJ2-5; 8 nucleotides agree with TRBD1. CDR3 length equals 13 residues. CDR1 is LNHDA and CDR2 is SQIVND in the germline V gene (reference sequence). After removal of 6 bases from V and 3 bases from J, the junction contained 3 bases not matched to a gene. The full variable domain, in which reference TRBV19 and TRBJ2-5 provide the parts outside the CDR3, is DGGITQSPKYLFRKEGQNVTLSCEQNLNHDAMYWYRQDPGQGLRLIYYSQIVNDFQKGDIAEGYSVSREKKESFPLTVTSAQKNPTAFYLCASSMGQEETQYFGPGTRLLVL.

The genes are TRBV6-4 and TRBJ1-1, with no clear D. The CDR3 extends over 14 amino acids. V gave up 6 bases and J gave up 1 base, with 12 bases separating them. Germline-derived CDR1 and CDR2 are MRHNA and SNTAGT. The CDR3 loop reads CASSPEGGNTEAFF. CDR3 DNA: TGTGCCAGCAGCCCTGAGGGAGGGAACACTGAAGCTTTCTTT.

The rearrangement joins TRBV9 to TRBJ2-2; 9 bases agree with TRBD1. With V trimmed by 5 bases and J by 2 bases, 10 bases remained unmatched. The CDR3 is 17 residues long. Germline CDR1 and CDR2: SGDLS and YYNGEE. The CDR3 region is CASSPGQGLFNTGELFF. In DNA, the CDR3 is TGTGCCAGCAGTCCGGGACAGGGACTTTTTAACACCGGGGAGCTGTTTTTT.

The chain employs TRBV14 and TRBJ1-2; D unresolved. Deletions cut 1 base from V and 4 bases from J, with 10 bases between. Per germline, CDR1 SGHDN and CDR2 FVKESK. This CDR3 comprises 14 residues. CDR3 sequence: CASSQAIEFYGYTF. The CDR3 DNA reads as TGTGCCAGCAGCCAAGCCATCGAATTCTATGGCTACACCTTC.

This chain uses TRBV25-1 with TRBJ2-7; 10 nucleotides agree with TRBD2. The CDR3 length is 16 residues. With V trimmed by 4 bases and J by 8 bases, 14 bases remained unmatched. Looked up from germline, CDR1 is MGHDK and CDR2 is SYGVNS. The CDR3 bases are TGTGCCAGCAGTGCCGACTCTAGCGGGAGCCCATTTAAGCAGTACTTC. Its translation: CASSADSSGSPFKQYF.

The chain couples TRBV4-2 to TRBJ2-2; D call uncertain. The ends were cut back, 2 bases at V and 0 bases at J, with 10 bases in the middle. Germline loops: CDR1 LGHNA, CDR2 YNFKEQ. This CDR3 is 16 amino acids long. The CDR3 DNA sequence: TGTGCCAGCAGCCAACCAGACCGGGCGAACACCGGGGAGCTGTTTTTT. Its protein product is CASSQPDRANTGELFF.

The chain joins TRBV27 to TRBJ1-2, with a weak D call TRBD1 (5 bases). The CDR3 is made up of 13 amino acids. Trimming cost V 4 bases and J 7 bases, with 13 bases left between them. Germline-derived CDR1 and CDR2 are MNHEY and SMNVEV (reference sequence). CDR3 protein: CASSSAGKGGYTF. Written as DNA, the CDR3 is TGTGCCAGCAGTTCCGCAGGGAAGGGTGGCTACACCTTC.

In this sample, this clone turned up once. V and J are TRBV6-2 or TRBV6-3 and TRBJ1-1, with 7 nucleotides matching TRBD1. The CDR3 runs to 20 residues. Trimming took 6 bases from V and 5 from J; bases not matched to a gene: 27. The germline gives CDR1 MNHEY, CDR2 SVGEGT. The CDR3, as DNA: TGTGCCAGCAGCCTTCTGCAGGTCCAGACTTATACAGGGGCGGGTACTGAAGCTTTCTTT. Translation gives CASSLLQVQTYTGAGTEAFF.

This rearrangement joins TRBV3-1 (or the pseudogene TRBV3-2) to TRBJ2-3, with 9 bases lining up with TRBD2. This CDR3 spans 14 amino acids. With 2 bases clipped from V and 7 bases from J, the junction kept 4 bases outside the gene matches. CDR1 LGHDT and CDR2 YNNKEL come from the germline V gene (reference sequence). The chain's CDR3 is CASSQSGGIHTQYF. Here the CDR3 DNA reads TGTGCCAGCAGCCAAAGCGGGGGGATACATACGCAGTATTTT.

The V and J genes are TRBV6-2 or TRBV6-3 and TRBJ1-2; D not resolved. V lost 2 bases to trimming and J lost 4 bases, with 5 bases between them. In germline, CDR1 is MNHEY, CDR2 SVGEGT. The CDR3 covers 12 residues. The CDR3 sequence: CASSYPGYGYTF. CDR3 in DNA: TGTGCCAGCAGTTACCCAGGCTATGGCTACACCTTC.

This clone showed up just once. The chain couples TRBV11-3 to TRBJ2-3, with D perhaps matching TRBD1 (7 bases). Trimming removed 6 bases from V and 2 bases from J, with 15 bases in between. Germline V gene data show CDR1 as SGHNT and CDR2 as YENEEA. There are 15 residues in the CDR3. The CDR3 reads CASSLQGGVTDTQYF. The CDR3, as DNA: TGTGCCAGCAGTCTCCAGGGGGGCGTCACAGATACGCAGTATTTT.

The chain employs TRBV7-2 and TRBJ1-3, with 11 nucleotides matching TRBD1. The V gene end was trimmed by 5 bases and the J gene end by 7 bases; junction bases not matched to a gene: 1. CDR3 length: 13 amino acids. Per the germline V gene, CDR1 is SGHTA and CDR2 is FQGNSA. CDR3 in DNA: TGTGCCAGCAGCCGGGACAGGGGGAACACCATATATTTT. Amino acids: CASSRDRGNTIYF.

This chain links TRBV6-5 with TRBJ2-1; D possibly corresponds to TRBD2 (5 bases). This CDR3 contains 14 residues. Germline V gene data show CDR1 as MNHEY and CDR2 as SVGAGI. Trimming took off 6 bases at V and 1 base at J, with 10 bases between the two ends. The CDR3 coding sequence is TGTGCCAGCAGGGACCGGGGATCCTACAATGAGCAGTTCTTC. Its protein product is CASRDRGSYNEQFF.

The chain uses TRBV6-2 or TRBV6-3 and TRBJ2-3, with TRBD2 matching over 8 bases. The J segment lost 1 base and the V segment lost 3 bases, leaving 3 bases of the junction unmatched. This CDR3 region has 15 residues. In germline, CDR1 is MNHEY, CDR2 SVGEGT. For the CDR3, the DNA is TGTGCCAGCAGTTATCATAGCGGGGGCACAGATACGCAGTATTTT. Protein: CASSYHSGGTDTQYF.

Worth noting for this clone: The same CDR3 also results from other DNA sequences found in this sample. The rearrangement links TRBV6-5 to TRBJ1-1; weak D call: TRBD1 (5 bases). V was pared by 2 bases and J by 1 base, with 8 bases between. This CDR3 contains 14 residues. From germline, CDR1 is MNHEY and CDR2 SVGAGI. The CDR3 DNA follows: TGTGCCAGCAGTTACGGGGGATCGAACACTGAAGCTTTCTTT. Translated: CASSYGGSNTEAFF.

A few counts support this clone. The chain combines TRBV19 with TRBJ1-6; D gene uncertain. Looked up from germline, CDR1 is LNHDA and CDR2 is SQIVND (reference sequence). The CDR3 extends over 16 amino acids. Trimming removed 1 base at V and 0 bases at J, with 7 bases between. The CDR3 DNA sequence: TGTGCCAGTAGTATAGGGGCACACTCCTATAATTCACCCCTCCACTTT. Protein product: CASSIGAHSYNSPLHF.

V usage is TRBV9 and J usage is TRBJ2-7; 10 bases are shared with TRBD1. Germline trimming cut 0 bases from V and 5 bases from J; bases unmatched to any gene: 5. Germline V CDR1 and CDR2: SGDLS, YYNGEE. The CDR3 runs 15 residues. Here the CDR3 DNA reads TGTGCCAGCAGCGTAGGGGGACAGGGGCTCGACGAGCAGTACTTC. Protein: CASSVGGQGLDEQYF.

This clone was seen once. The genes are TRBV24-1 and TRBJ2-5; 7 bases are shared with TRBD1. The V gene's germline CDR1 is KGHDR and CDR2 SFDVKD. V was clipped by 7 bases and J by 3 bases; unmatched bases: 4. This CDR3 has 13 amino acids. This chain's CDR3 is CATRGGQEETQYF. In DNA form, the CDR3 reads TGTGCCACCAGAGGGGGCCAGGAAGAGACCCAGTACTTC.

The table lists this clone with a count of one. CDR3 in DNA: TGCGCCAGCAGCCAGGGACTCTTAGCGGGAGAGGACCTCGGCTCCTACAATGAGCAGTTCTTC. Amino acid sequence: CASSQGLLAGEDLGSYNEQFF. This chain links TRBV4-1 with TRBJ2-1; 9 nucleotides line up with TRBD2. Germline trimming cut 3 bases from V and 0 bases from J; bases unmatched to any gene: 18. In germline, CDR1 is MGHRA, CDR2 YSYEKL. The CDR3 extends over 21 amino acids.

The rearrangement links TRBV5-4 to TRBJ1-1; D is uncertain. Trimming cost V 5 bases and J 8 bases, with 19 bases left between them. The CDR3 sequence is 14 residues long. Germline-derived CDR1 and CDR2 are SGHNT and YYREEE (reference sequence). CDR3 nucleotide sequence: TGTGCCAGCAGGACCGGGGTGGGGATAGAAGAAGCTTTCTTT. It is translated as CASRTGVGIEEAFF.